This paragraph reports one TCR beta chain. Its antigen target is currently unknown. One base away there is no much larger clone; base qualities are not given. This sample was taken from a study of cytomegalovirus exposure and HLA in healthy donors (dated 2017 in TCRdb). Background for the entire study: In an earlier analysis of under 750 of the donors, 250 to 300 Gb of sequence data and approximately 120 million unique TCR beta sequences from about 190 million T cells were reported. An earlier analysis of some 500 of the donors applied high-throughput TCR beta sequencing to assess whether each TCR beta V gene segment acted as functional or pseudogenic. The study aimed to test whether cataloging public T cell receptors could reveal signatures of past pathogen exposure. In addition to the first cohort of around 670 subjects, a separate validation cohort of about 120 different subjects was used. The later analysis used no new phenotypic data to find candidate immune exposures, relying instead on TCR beta sequences and their occurrence across donors. Across some 400 genotyped donors of the cohort, an average of roughly 250,000 unique TCR beta nucleotide sequences per donor were sequenced, and approximately 19% of those sequences were non-productive. Every repertoire in the discovery cohort had been generated on one and the same sequencing platform. Both class I and class II loci were covered by HLA typing, at four-digit resolution. To predict cytomegalovirus infection status, the study brought together high-throughput TCR immunosequencing, statistical association of individual TCRs with disease status, and machine learning. An early release that covered about 600 HLA-typed donors contained approximately 300 gigabases of sequencing data and tens of millions of unique TCR sequences. The study used immunosequencing to profile the T cell repertoires of some 600 subjects and linked those repertoires to cytomegalovirus serostatus. The number of donors typed differed by locus, with roughly 629-640 for A, B, C, DRB1 and DQB1, around 560 for DQA1, some 570 for DPA1, and some 470 for DPB1. Donor age, sex, ethnicity and CMV serostatus were compiled alongside the repertoire data. The genetic ancestry cluster associated with self-reported Caucasian donors included 81% of the approximately 430 genotyped donors. To study patterns of TCR occurrence, a later analysis re-analyzed previously published TCR beta repertoires from more than 550 donors and added high-resolution HLA genotyping. A later genetic analysis took genome-wide SNP genotypes for about 55% of the 666 donors and used that subset as a discovery cohort. Four to six DR-DQ haplotypes were handled as single units for association and clustering, since linkage in the cohort was strong.

Taken from the germline V gene, the CDR1 and CDR2 loops are SGHRS and YFSETQ. From the cysteine through the phenylalanine, the CDR3 covers 14 amino acids. Left in the record is the CDR3 DNA by itself, 42 bases read in frame from the first base. V loses 4 bases at its end and J loses 1 base; junction bases beyond the gene matches: 4. Paper-wide results and their limitations: Because the 87-base-pair reads could not distinguish some IMGT-functional V segments, including TRBV6-2 and TRBV6-3, those segments were excluded. Broadly in line with IMGT annotations, most TCR beta V segments showed up in productive rearrangements about 87% or about 30% of the time in an earlier analysis of approximately 640 of the donors. In a later genetic analysis, a missense DCLRE1C variant was associated with V-gene and J-gene trimming of TCR beta chains, and the association was replicated in an independent cohort. In this cohort, only TCR beta chains were sequenced, and detectable features were limited by the absence of alpha or paired-chain data. The classifier was reported to diagnose cytomegalovirus status with high specificity and sensitivity in both the original and validation cohorts. According to a later genetic analysis, donors in an Asian-associated ancestry cluster had fewer N-insertions in productive TCRs than the approximately 630-donor mean. In the study, some 160 TCR beta chains were listed as associated with cytomegalovirus. In a later analysis, most CMV-associated TCR beta chains were found to appear HLA-restricted, with HLA associations seemingly driven largely by CMV exposure. Because HLA typing was missing for some donors at each locus, association tests included only the typed subset. The presence/absence analyses assumed that sequencing depth was roughly uniform across donors, and that assumption may not be true. A further reported finding was that TCR beta sequences accurately predicted the HLA-A and HLA-B alleles for most subjects in the first cohort. Immune exposure information for the cohort was limited to CMV serostatus. Strong co-occurrence of HLA alleles, especially DR and DQ, made assigning TCR associations to individual alleles difficult. A later analysis associated 15,000 or so TCR beta sequences with specific HLA alleles at a false discovery rate of 0.05. Because counts were too low, 15 or so rarely observed V segments, including chromosome 9 orphons, were excluded from the earlier analysis of some 540 of the donors. In a later analysis, HLA-associated TCR beta chains showed more clonal expansion and lower generation probabilities than non-associated chains that were equally common. Linkage disequilibrium might explain the correlated functional status among segregating V segments, but an unknown experimental factor could not be ruled out. Three of the identified cytomegalovirus-associated TCR beta chains were confirmed in vitro to be specific for cytomegalovirus antigens. In a later analysis, several top co-occurrence clusters were reported to appear linked to parvovirus B19, influenza, CMV and Epstein-Barr virus. Across donors, most TCR sequences were observed very rarely, whereas some public TCRs were present in many individuals. In a later analysis, TCR association rates were found to vary across HLA loci, with the most associated TCRs seen for DRB1 alleles and the fewest for HLA-C alleles. The sequencing pipeline was judged likely to have produced a cluster of highly shared sequence variants as a technical artifact. The authors suggested that the approach could potentially be generalized to other disease states and immunological phenotypes.

The cohort was made up of under 800 healthy bone marrow donors. At the time of sampling, all cohort members were nominally healthy, though unrecorded immune exposures were likely present. The donor was CMV seronegative and was included in the group of several hundred seronegative cohort members. Each donor provided a peripheral blood sample, and peripheral blood mononuclear cells were used for TCR beta sequencing. The Qiagen DNeasy Blood Extraction Kit was used to extract genomic DNA from the blood cell samples. Library generation was performed with the immunoSEQ multiplex PCR assay. For the multiplex PCR, a mixture combining 60 forward primers for TCR Vbeta segments and 13 reverse primers for TCR Jbeta segments was used. Amplification of the CDR3 region of rearranged TCR beta genes was performed with a multiplex PCR assay on genomic DNA. The Illumina HiSeq System was used to sequence the amplified TCR beta libraries as 87-base-pair reads. In the original analysis: A later analysis counted around 72 million unique TCR beta chains across the 670 or so repertoires, and some 11 million of these chains were shared by at least two donors. A nearest-neighbor algorithm error-corrected the raw reads and collapsed the reads into unique sequences, merging closely related sequences to remove PCR and sequencing errors. CDR3 sequences were aligned to IMGT reference sequences to assign V, D and J gene segments. For a sequence to be retained, a match of at least six nucleotides to both a V gene segment and a J gene segment was required. A rearrangement was called productive if the CDR3 had no stop codons and remained in frame with V and J, and every other rearrangement was called non-productive. CDR3 was defined according to IMGT convention as the region running from the second conserved V-encoded cysteine to the conserved J-encoded phenylalanine. The earlier analysis of about 560 of the donors excluded any sequence lacking an unambiguous match to a single V gene segment. An earlier analysis of a few hundred of the donors called V segments functional above 56.7% productive rearrangements and segregating when the between-donor standard deviation exceeded 5%. A statistical classification framework was built to diagnose cytomegalovirus status from the catalog of TCR beta chain sequences. In a later analysis, TCR nucleotide sequences were compared against IMGT/GENE-DB human TR gene sequences so that V and J genes could be assigned. Using the TCRdist pipeline, a later analysis assigned CDR3 sequences along with most-parsimonious VDJ recombination scenarios. In a later analysis, each TCR beta chain was defined by its CDR3 amino acid sequence together with its V-gene family, and reads lacking a unique V-gene family were excluded. A later analysis removed 592 highly shared, low-generation-probability nucleotide sequences to deal with suspected cross-contamination and a sequencing artifact. In a later analysis, a clonal expansion index for each public chain was calculated from normalized within-repertoire ranks of inferred template counts. Generation probabilities in a later analysis came from a VDJ recombination model fitted to out-of-frame rearrangements, and those results were checked against IGoR. A later analysis scored TCR-TCR, TCR-HLA and TCR-CMV co-occurrence with hypergeometric tests, applying a repertoire-size bias correction to TCR pairs. False discovery rates were estimated in a later analysis by permuting HLA or CMV assignments 20 times. In a later analysis, co-occurring TCRs were grouped with DBSCAN, and TCRdist sequence similarity was added when clustering was performed within HLA-allele-positive subsets. For co-occurrence clustering, repertoires with fewer than 30,000 or more than 120,000 public chains were excluded, along with five or six repertoires with anomalous nucleotide sharing. Sourced from immuneACCESS, this table was stored by TCRdb with only in-frame sequences that have V and J called. A share of the clones is absent; for the studies checked, an unresolved V gene accounts for under half, and the remainder has no known explanation. V and J calls plus clone size are reproduced from that table; the DNA served to infer D and trimming. The sample profile shows about 150,000 clones; 65% to 80% of them were found once. The ten largest clones represent over 3% of the sample.

The sequence was collected from a woman between 35 and 50 years old in good health and CMV-seronegative. Sequencing input: PBMCs. The rearranged chain carries TRBV5-1 and TRBJ1-1; TRBD1 lines up with 7 middle nucleotides. CDR3 region: CASSPDRRNTEAFF. The sequenced DNA is TGCGCCAGCAGCCCGGACAGGAGGAACACTGAAGCTTTCTTT.